Included here is one T cell receptor (beta chain) sequence, with context. Per the authors' pipeline: Estimation of nucleated cell counts relied on the amplification of reference gene primers. The repertoire was sequenced with immunoSEQ multiplex PCR; TCRdb's copy has only in-frame clones and lacks some. V, J and clone size are those of that table, while D and trimming were read from the DNA. The sample shows a few hundred thousand clones, approximately 85% of them seen only once. Ages ranged from about 18 to 89 years, with residence in approximately 23 US areas. These data are taken from a study of blood T cell repertoires in COVID-19. Study information: In each case, the material was cDNA or gDNA derived from T cells, B-cell-depleted T cells, or PBMCs.

This CDR3 contains 13 residues. Germline loops: CDR1 LNHDA, CDR2 SQIVND (reference sequence). The V end was cut by 6 bases, the J end by 9 bases, with 15 bases between. The source is a woman in her forties or fifties who had been exposed to COVID-19. Sequenced sample: PBMCs or T cells enriched from blood (not recorded which). The chain combines TRBV19 with TRBJ1-5; no firm D call. CDR3 loop: CASSPPLSGPQHF. The CDR3 region has the DNA TGTGCCAGTAGCCCTCCCCTGTCCGGGCCCCAGCATTTT.